This is a list of T cell receptor beta chains from one sample in a study of cytomegalovirus exposure and HLA in healthy donors. Produced via immunoSEQ multiplex PCR; TCRdb's table is partial and in-frame only. The table includes some 150,000 clones, about 78% detected once. What was sequenced was PBMCs. The receptors here all came from a man younger than 30 in good health and CMV-seronegative. CDR3s include the opening cysteine and the closing phenylalanine or tryptophan. D genes are given only for firm matches. Not every row has a clone size; where given, it reads once, few, many or a size class.

J,length,size,V,D,DNA,CDR3
TRBJ2-2,15,NA,TRBV11-3,NA,TGTGCCAGCAGCTTAGAAGCGGAGGTCCGCGGGGAGCTGTTTTTT,CASSLEAEVRGELFF
TRBJ2-7,14,NA,TRBV2,TRBD2,TGTGCCAGCCGGGAGGGAGGAGGCGCCTACGAGCAGTACTTC,CASREGGGAYEQYF
TRBJ1-3,17,NA,TRBV18,TRBD1,TGTGCCAGCTCACCTATCGGGACAGGGGGCTCTGGAAACACCATATATTTT,CASSPIGTGGSGNTIYF
TRBJ1-2,17,NA,TRBV4-2,TRBD1,TGTGCCAGCAGCCAAGAGGGGACAGGCAGAGCTAACTATGGCTACACCTTC,CASSQEGTGRANYGYTF
TRBJ2-1,13,NA,TRBV30,NA,TGTGCCTGGAGTGTACAGCCCCGGCCCCCGCAGTTCTTC,CAWSVQPRPPQFF
TRBJ2-7,18,NA,TRBV28,TRBD1,TGTGCCAGCAGTCCCCCCCGAATTCCGGGACAGCTACCCTACGAGCAGTACTTC,CASSPPRIPGQLPYEQYF
TRBJ2-5,17,once,TRBV18,NA,TGTGCCAGCTCACGGACAACGGCCAGATCAGGTCGAGAGACCCAGTACTTC,CASSRTTARSGRETQYF
TRBJ2-7,21,NA,TRBV18,TRBD2,TGTGCCAGCTCACCTACGGCCCCGGGACTAGCGGGAGGAAAGGGGGCCTACGAGCAGTACTTC,CASSPTAPGLAGGKGAYEQYF
TRBJ1-5,16,NA,TRBV4-1,NA,TGCGCCAGCAGCCAAGAGATGGGGGGGTTCAATCAGCCCCAGCATTTT,CASSQEMGGFNQPQHF
TRBJ2-1,16,NA,TRBV4-2,TRBD2,TGTGCCAGCAGCCAGCCACCGGGACTAGCGACCGATGAGCAGTTCTTC,CASSQPPGLATDEQFF
TRBJ2-2,15,NA,TRBV5-1,NA,TGCGCCAGCAGCTTCGGTAGCTCGAACACCGGGGAGCTGTTTTTT,CASSFGSSNTGELFF
TRBJ1-2,14,NA,TRBV19,NA,TGTGCCAGTAGTATCCCGGAAGGAGTGGATGGCTACACCTTC,CASSIPEGVDGYTF
TRBJ2-7,16,NA,TRBV4-1,NA,TGCGCCAGCAGCCAAGGACTAGTGGGAGGCTCCTACGAGCAGTACTTC,CASSQGLVGGSYEQYF
TRBJ2-5,14,once,TRBV9,NA,TGTGCCAGCAGCCCCTCGGGGTGGCAAGAGACCCAGTACTTC,CASSPSGWQETQYF
TRBJ1-2,12,NA,TRBV19,NA,TGTGCCAGTAGCTACAGGGACTATGGCTACACCTTC,CASSYRDYGYTF
TRBJ1-4,13,once,TRBV5-4,TRBD1,TGTGCCAGCACCAAGGGGACAGAGGAAAAACTGTTTTTT,CASTKGTEEKLFF
TRBJ1-2,14,once,TRBV30,TRBD1,TGTGCCTGGAGCTCCGGGACAGGGGTATATGGCTACACCTTC,CAWSSGTGVYGYTF
TRBJ1-4,17,NA,TRBV5-1,NA,TGCGCCAGCAGCGTTGGGGGGACCGGCAGGGCAAATGAAAAACTGTTTTTT,CASSVGGTGRANEKLFF
TRBJ2-1,18,NA,TRBV5-1,TRBD2,TGCGCCAGCAGCTTGGCCTTGACGACTAGCGGGGGGGGTGGTGAGCAGTTCTTC,CASSLALTTSGGGGEQFF
TRBJ1-1,13,NA,TRBV19,TRBD1,TGTGCCAGTATGGGGGACAGGGGGCCGAGAGCTTTCTTT,CASMGDRGPRAFF
TRBJ2-3,16,NA,TRBV5-1,TRBD2,TGCGCCAGCAGCTCTTACCCTAGCGGGGATACAGATACGCAGTATTTT,CASSSYPSGDTDTQYF
TRBJ2-7,15,NA,TRBV6-5,NA,TGTGCCAGCAGTTACTTGGCCGAGGGCGGTTACGAGCAGTACTTC,CASSYLAEGGYEQYF
TRBJ1-4,17,NA,TRBV15,NA,TGTGCCACCAGCAGTCTTTTGTTGAGAGGGGGAAACGCAAAACTGTTTTTT,CATSSLLLRGGNAKLFF
TRBJ1-1,14,once,TRBV7-9,NA,TGTGCCGCCGCAGGGAAAGGGGCGGACACTGAAGCTTTCTTT,CAAAGKGADTEAFF
TRBJ1-2,15,NA,TRBV11-2,TRBD1,TGTGCCAGCAGCTTAGTTGGGAACAGGGGTGTTGGCTACACCTTC,CASSLVGNRGVGYTF
TRBJ2-7,13,NA,TRBV5-1,NA,TGCGCCAGCAGCTTGGACCGAGGATACGAGCAGTACTTC,CASSLDRGYEQYF
TRBJ2-5,14,NA,TRBV5-6,NA,TGTGCCAGCAGCTTGGAAGGGGTTTGGGAGGAGCAGTACTTC,CASSLEGVWEEQYF
TRBJ2-1,14,few,TRBV6-5,TRBD2,TGTGCCAGCAGTGAGCGGGAGTTTTCGAATGAGCAGTTCTTC,CASSEREFSNEQFF
TRBJ2-1,13,NA,TRBV10-3,NA,TGTGCCATCAGTGACCTAGAAGTCAATGAGCAGTTCTTC,CAISDLEVNEQFF
TRBJ2-5,14,NA,TRBV27,NA,TGTGCCAGCAGCTTCGCAGGTGAACAAGAGACCCAGTACTTC,CASSFAGEQETQYF
TRBJ1-2,13,NA,TRBV30,TRBD1,TGTGCCTGGAGTTTTCCGACAGGGAATGGCTACACCTTC,CAWSFPTGNGYTF
TRBJ1-6,15,NA,TRBV12-5,NA,TGTGCTAGTGGTTTGGCGAGCTCCTATAATTCACCCCTCCACTTT,CASGLASSYNSPLHF
TRBJ2-1,14,NA,TRBV19,TRBD1,TGTGCCAGTAGTAAAGGGGGCGAGTACAATGAGCAGTTCTTC,CASSKGGEYNEQFF
TRBJ1-4,13,NA,TRBV2,NA,TGTGCCAGCAGTGAAGGTTTTAGTGAAAAACTGTTTTTT,CASSEGFSEKLFF
TRBJ1-6,17,NA,TRBV27,TRBD1,TGTGCCAGCAGTTTTGGGGGACAGGGGGCGTATAATTCACCCCTCCACTTT,CASSFGGQGAYNSPLHF
TRBJ2-1,15,NA,TRBV5-1,NA,TGCGCCAGCAGCTTGGGCTTTCAGGGGCAGGACGAGCAGTTCTTC,CASSLGFQGQDEQFF
TRBJ2-5,17,NA,TRBV27,TRBD2,TGTGCCAGCAGTTTATCGGAGCTAGCGGGAGGGCAAGAGACCCAGTACTTC,CASSLSELAGGQETQYF
TRBJ2-5,15,NA,TRBV5-1,NA,TGCGCCAGCAGCGCGGGCCCCCGCGGGGAAGAGACCCAGTACTTC,CASSAGPRGEETQYF
TRBJ2-7,13,NA,TRBV29-1,NA,TGCAGCGCCGTACTACAGGGATTCTACGAGCAGTACTTC,CSAVLQGFYEQYF
TRBJ1-2,15,NA,TRBV6-1,TRBD1,TGTGCCAGCAGTCCGAGCGACATAAACAGGGGAATCTACACCTTC,CASSPSDINRGIYTF
TRBJ1-6,15,NA,TRBV6-1,NA,TGTGCCAGCATTGAATCCAGGCTACATAATTCACCCCTCCACTTT,CASIESRLHNSPLHF
TRBJ2-5,16,NA,TRBV18,NA,TGTGCCAGCTCACCAATTCTCGGGTCTGGCCAAGAGACCCAGTACTTC,CASSPILGSGQETQYF
TRBJ1-6,14,NA,TRBV9,NA,TGTGCCAGCAGCGTAGGATGGGCGAATTCACCCCTCCACTTT,CASSVGWANSPLHF
TRBJ1-1,15,NA,TRBV5-1,TRBD1,TGCGCCAGCAGCGGCGGACAGGGGAAGAGCACTGAAGCTTTCTTT,CASSGGQGKSTEAFF
TRBJ1-2,15,NA,TRBV12-1,NA,TGTGCCAGCAGCTTTCATCGGGGGTTCAAGTATGGCTACACCTTC,CASSFHRGFKYGYTF
TRBJ2-1,12,NA,TRBV18,NA,TGTGCCAGCTTCTACCGGGCGGGTGAGCAGTTCTTC,CASFYRAGEQFF
TRBJ2-1,16,NA,TRBV13,TRBD1,TGTGCCAGCAGCTTTATCCGGGACAGGGGGTTAGATGAGCAGTTCTTC,CASSFIRDRGLDEQFF
TRBJ2-3,14,NA,TRBV6-1,TRBD1,TGTGCCAGCCGGGACAGGGGGTCAGGAGATACGCAGTATTTT,CASRDRGSGDTQYF
TRBJ2-7,15,NA,TRBV27,TRBD2,TGTGCCAGCAGTTTTTCCGGGACTAGATCCTACGAGCAGTACTTC,CASSFSGTRSYEQYF
TRBJ1-5,14,NA,TRBV6-5,NA,TGTGCCAGCAGTTACTCTGGGGGCGCCTGGCCCCAGCATTTT,CASSYSGGAWPQHF
TRBJ1-1,16,NA,TRBV27,TRBD1,TGTGCCAGCAGTTATTTGGGGACAGTCGGAACCACTGAAGCTTTCTTT,CASSYLGTVGTTEAFF
TRBJ1-5,15,few,TRBV4-1,NA,TGCGCCAGCAGCCGGTACAGAGATAGCAATCAGCCCCAGCATTTT,CASSRYRDSNQPQHF